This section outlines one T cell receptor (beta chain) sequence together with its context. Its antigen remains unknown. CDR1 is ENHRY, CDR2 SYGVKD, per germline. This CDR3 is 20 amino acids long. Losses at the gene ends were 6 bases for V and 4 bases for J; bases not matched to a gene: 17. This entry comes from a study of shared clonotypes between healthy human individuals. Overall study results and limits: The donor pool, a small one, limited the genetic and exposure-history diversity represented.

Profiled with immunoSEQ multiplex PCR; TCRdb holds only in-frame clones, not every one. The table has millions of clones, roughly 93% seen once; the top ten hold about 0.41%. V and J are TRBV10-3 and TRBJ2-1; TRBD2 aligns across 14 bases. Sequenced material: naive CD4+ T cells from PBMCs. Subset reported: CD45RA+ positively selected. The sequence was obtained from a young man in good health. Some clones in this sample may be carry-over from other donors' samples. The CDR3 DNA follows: TGTGCCATCAGGCAGAATGTGGGACTAGCGGGAGCAGGTGGTTACAATGAGCAGTTCTTC. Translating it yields CAIRQNVGLAGAGGYNEQFF.